The rows below give T cell receptor beta chains drawn from one sample of a study of T cells in Graves' hyperthyroidism and ophthalmopathy. One entry per CDR3 protein results from TCRdb running MiXCR on the multiplex PCR reads. Altogether 300,000 to 450,000 distinct CDR3 sequences are present, 11% to 15% being singletons, with the ten largest covering approximately 10%. Specimen: blood. The receptors come from a woman aged 60-75 years with Graves' hyperthyroidism. Both conserved end residues are part of each CDR3. D genes are given only for firm matches. Only some rows state a clone size, as once, few, many or a class for expanded clones.

j_call: TRBJ2-1; clone_size: .; v_call: TRBV7-9; cdr3_length: 15; d_call: TRBD2; cdr3_aa: CASSVWTSKFDEQFF; cdr3_nt: TGTGCCAGCAGCGTCTGGACTAGTAAGTTCGATGAGCAGTTCTTC
j_call: TRBJ1-4; clone_size: many; v_call: TRBV2; cdr3_length: 12; d_call: .; cdr3_aa: CASRVTEGKLFF; cdr3_nt: TGTGCCAGCAGGGTTACCGAGGGGAAACTGTTTTTT
j_call: TRBJ2-7; clone_size: many; v_call: TRBV29-1; cdr3_length: 15; d_call: TRBD1; cdr3_aa: CSVERPNRGSYEQYF; cdr3_nt: TGCAGCGTTGAGAGGCCAAACAGGGGAAGCTACGAGCAGTACTTC
j_call: TRBJ2-3; clone_size: many; v_call: TRBV12-3/TRBV12-4; cdr3_length: 13; d_call: .; cdr3_aa: CASMSSGTDTQYF; cdr3_nt: TGTGCCAGCATGTCTAGCGGCACAGATACGCAGTATTTT
j_call: TRBJ2-7; clone_size: many; v_call: TRBV3-1; cdr3_length: 16; d_call: .; cdr3_aa: CASSQEGAGYSYEQYF; cdr3_nt: TGTGCCAGCAGCCAAGAAGGAGCTGGATATTCCTACGAGCAGTACTTC
j_call: TRBJ2-5; clone_size: many; v_call: TRBV20-1; cdr3_length: 14; d_call: .; cdr3_aa: CSARDVASQETQYF; cdr3_nt: TGCAGTGCTAGAGATGTAGCCAGCCAAGAGACCCAGTACTTC
j_call: TRBJ2-1; clone_size: many; v_call: TRBV5-1; cdr3_length: 14; d_call: TRBD1; cdr3_aa: CASSLGGQGNEQFF; cdr3_nt: TGCGCCAGCAGCTTGGGGGGACAGGGCAATGAGCAGTTCTTC
j_call: TRBJ1-2; clone_size: many; v_call: TRBV20-1; cdr3_length: 14; d_call: TRBD1; cdr3_aa: CSARFGQAAYGYTF; cdr3_nt: TGCAGTGCTAGATTTGGACAGGCTGCCTATGGCTACACCTTC
j_call: TRBJ2-1; clone_size: .; v_call: TRBV12-5; cdr3_length: 19; d_call: .; cdr3_aa: CASGFRVNPRLSGSIEQFF; cdr3_nt: TGTGCTAGTGGTTTTAGGGTGAACCCAAGGCTTAGTGGTTCGATTGAGCAGTTCTTC
j_call: TRBJ2-7; clone_size: many; v_call: TRBV2; cdr3_length: 11; d_call: TRBD2; cdr3_aa: CAGTSGYEQYF; cdr3_nt: TGTGCCGGGACTAGCGGTTACGAGCAGTACTTC
j_call: TRBJ2-5; clone_size: many; v_call: TRBV18; cdr3_length: 15; d_call: TRBD2; cdr3_aa: CASSPGTSGSETQYF; cdr3_nt: TGTGCCAGCTCACCAGGGACTAGCGGGAGCGAGACCCAGTACTTC
j_call: TRBJ2-3; clone_size: .; v_call: TRBV27; cdr3_length: 13; d_call: .; cdr3_aa: CASSLYGGDTQYF; cdr3_nt: TGTGCCAGCAGTTTATACGGGGGAGATACGCAGTATTTT
j_call: TRBJ2-7; clone_size: many; v_call: TRBV11-1; cdr3_length: 15; d_call: TRBD1; cdr3_aa: CASSFQGTANYEQYF; cdr3_nt: TGTGCCAGCAGCTTCCAAGGGACAGCGAACTACGAGCAGTACTTC
j_call: TRBJ2-3; clone_size: many; v_call: TRBV12-3/TRBV12-4; cdr3_length: 15; d_call: TRBD2; cdr3_aa: CARFLEAGGTDTQYF; cdr3_nt: TGTGCCAGGTTTCTGGAGGCGGGAGGAACAGATACGCAGTATTTT
j_call: TRBJ2-1; clone_size: many; v_call: TRBV18; cdr3_length: 15; d_call: .; cdr3_aa: CASSPLRDTYNEQFF; cdr3_nt: TGTGCCAGCTCACCTTTGCGGGATACCTACAATGAGCAGTTCTTC